A selection of T cell receptor beta chains follows, all from one sample in a study of blood T cell repertoires in COVID-19. Some clones are missing from TCRdb's copy, which holds only in-frame ones; the method was immunoSEQ multiplex PCR. This sample has about 170,000 clones; around 84% occur once, and the top ten carry around 6.6%. Material for sequencing was peripheral blood. The source is a man aged 50-59 years with active or convalescent COVID-19. Each CDR3 is given with its conserved first and last residue. The D gene is left open where the match is weak. Where a row states a size, it is once, few, many or the class of an expanded clone; other rows omit it.

v_gene: TRBV24-1
d_gene: .
abundance: .
j_gene: TRBJ2-1
CDR3nt: TGTGCCACCAGTGATTTCTCGGACAGCTCCTACAATGAGCAGTTCTTC
CDR3aa: CATSDFSDSSYNEQFF

v_gene: TRBV27
d_gene: TRBD1
abundance: .
j_gene: TRBJ2-2
CDR3nt: TGTGCCAGCAGTCCTGGGGACAGGGATAACACCGGGGAGCTGTTTTTT
CDR3aa: CASSPGDRDNTGELFF

v_gene: TRBV4-3
d_gene: .
abundance: .
j_gene: TRBJ2-3
CDR3nt: TGCGCCAGCAGCCTCGAGCGGGGCACAGATACGCAGTATTTT
CDR3aa: CASSLERGTDTQYF

v_gene: TRBV9
d_gene: TRBD2
abundance: .
j_gene: TRBJ2-3
CDR3nt: TGTGCCAGCAGCCCCATGGGACTAGCGGGCCCCGGTAGCACAGATACGCAGTATTTT
CDR3aa: CASSPMGLAGPGSTDTQYF

v_gene: TRBV19
d_gene: TRBD1
abundance: .
j_gene: TRBJ1-6
CDR3nt: TGTGCCAGTAGTAAACAGGGGAGTAATTCACCCCTCCACTTT
CDR3aa: CASSKQGSNSPLHF

v_gene: TRBV7-2
d_gene: .
abundance: .
j_gene: TRBJ2-5
CDR3nt: TGTGCCAGCAGCTCCAACCCGGGGGAGACCCAGTACTTC
CDR3aa: CASSSNPGETQYF

v_gene: TRBV6-5
d_gene: TRBD2
abundance: .
j_gene: TRBJ2-3
CDR3nt: TGTGCCAGCAGGAGCGGGGGGTTACGGGATACGCAGTATTTT
CDR3aa: CASRSGGLRDTQYF

v_gene: TRBV28
d_gene: .
abundance: .
j_gene: TRBJ1-2
CDR3nt: TGTGCCAGCAGTCCGCGGACAGCCGCCTATGGCTACACCTTC
CDR3aa: CASSPRTAAYGYTF

v_gene: TRBV12-5
d_gene: .
abundance: few
j_gene: TRBJ1-5
CDR3nt: TGTGCTAGTGCCTCGGGGGATAGCAATCAGCCCCAGCATTTT
CDR3aa: CASASGDSNQPQHF

v_gene: TRBV11-3
d_gene: TRBD2
abundance: .
j_gene: TRBJ2-1
CDR3nt: TGTGCCAGCAGCTTAGGGCTAGCGGGAGATAGTGAGCAGTTCTTC
CDR3aa: CASSLGLAGDSEQFF

v_gene: TRBV24-1
d_gene: TRBD1
abundance: once
j_gene: TRBJ2-1
CDR3nt: TGTGCCACCAGTGACAAACACGCGGGACAGGGTCGGGGAAATGAGCAGTTCTTC
CDR3aa: CATSDKHAGQGRGNEQFF

v_gene: TRBV4-1
d_gene: TRBD1
abundance: .
j_gene: TRBJ1-1
CDR3nt: TGCGCCAGCAGCCATCCGGGACAGGGGGCCACTGAAGCTTTCTTT
CDR3aa: CASSHPGQGATEAFF

v_gene: TRBV7-2
d_gene: .
abundance: .
j_gene: TRBJ2-7
CDR3nt: TGTGCCAGCAGCTTATCTCCCGCTGTTACCAGCTACGAGCAGTACTTC
CDR3aa: CASSLSPAVTSYEQYF

v_gene: TRBV24-1
d_gene: TRBD1
abundance: .
j_gene: TRBJ1-4
CDR3nt: TGTGCCACCAGCGGGACAGGGTCCAATAATGAAAAACTGTTTTTT
CDR3aa: CATSGTGSNNEKLFF

v_gene: TRBV19
d_gene: .
abundance: .
j_gene: TRBJ1-5
CDR3nt: TGTGCCAGTAACCTAGGGAGGGCAGCTGGGGGCAATCAGCCCCAGCATTTT
CDR3aa: CASNLGRAAGGNQPQHF

v_gene: TRBV24-1
d_gene: .
abundance: once
j_gene: TRBJ1-2
CDR3nt: TGTGCCACCAGTGTGGGGGGAGGATTCGGCTACACCTTC
CDR3aa: CATSVGGGFGYTF

v_gene: TRBV19
d_gene: .
abundance: .
j_gene: TRBJ1-1
CDR3nt: TGTGCCAGTAGTATAGATCGGCGGCCCGGCGGAACTGAAGCTTTCTTT
CDR3aa: CASSIDRRPGGTEAFF

v_gene: TRBV19
d_gene: TRBD2
abundance: .
j_gene: TRBJ2-5
CDR3nt: TGTGCCAGTAGGGGGACTAGCGCGCAAGAGACCCAGTACTTC
CDR3aa: CASRGTSAQETQYF

v_gene: TRBV5-6
d_gene: .
abundance: few
j_gene: TRBJ1-4
CDR3nt: TGTGCCAGCAGTCGTATCTTGGAAAAACTGTTTTTT
CDR3aa: CASSRILEKLFF

v_gene: TRBV29-1
d_gene: .
abundance: .
j_gene: TRBJ1-2
CDR3nt: TGCACCGAGTCAAGGGGAGGGGAAGGCTACACCTTC
CDR3aa: CTESRGGEGYTF

v_gene: TRBV18
d_gene: TRBD1
abundance: .
j_gene: TRBJ1-5
CDR3nt: TGTGCCAGCTCTACAGGGGTAGTTAGCAATCAGCCCCAGCATTTT
CDR3aa: CASSTGVVSNQPQHF

v_gene: TRBV2
d_gene: .
abundance: .
j_gene: TRBJ1-3
CDR3nt: TGTGCCAGCAGATCAGGGACAATCTCTGGAAACACCATATATTTT
CDR3aa: CASRSGTISGNTIYF

v_gene: TRBV25-1
d_gene: TRBD1
abundance: .
j_gene: TRBJ1-1
CDR3nt: TGTGCCAGCAGTGTCGGACAGGGGGATACTGAAGCTTTCTTT
CDR3aa: CASSVGQGDTEAFF

v_gene: TRBV5-6
d_gene: TRBD2
abundance: .
j_gene: TRBJ2-3
CDR3nt: TGTGCCAGCAGCTTGACAGGACTAGGAGTTAATACGCAGTATTTT
CDR3aa: CASSLTGLGVNTQYF

v_gene: TRBV5-1
d_gene: TRBD1
abundance: .
j_gene: TRBJ2-5
CDR3nt: TGCGCCAGCAGTTATGGACAGGGCCAAGAGACCCAGTACTTC
CDR3aa: CASSYGQGQETQYF

v_gene: TRBV4-2
d_gene: .
abundance: .
j_gene: TRBJ1-6
CDR3nt: TGTGCCAGCAGCCAAGATCCGTATTCACCCCTCCACTTT
CDR3aa: CASSQDPYSPLHF

v_gene: TRBV7-8
d_gene: .
abundance: few
j_gene: TRBJ1-2
CDR3nt: TGTGCCAGCAGCACGAGAACATCAGCCGGGATTGGCTACACCTTC
CDR3aa: CASSTRTSAGIGYTF

v_gene: TRBV11-2
d_gene: .
abundance: .
j_gene: TRBJ2-2
CDR3nt: TGTGCCAGCAGCTTGGCCGGCGGTAACACCGGGGAGCTGTTTTTT
CDR3aa: CASSLAGGNTGELFF

v_gene: TRBV7-2
d_gene: TRBD2
abundance: .
j_gene: TRBJ2-5
CDR3nt: TGTGCCAGCAGCTTAGGGCTAGCGGGAGGAGAAGAGACCCAGTACTTC
CDR3aa: CASSLGLAGGEETQYF

v_gene: TRBV28
d_gene: TRBD1
abundance: .
j_gene: TRBJ1-1
CDR3nt: TGTGCCAGCAGTTCCACCTACGGGACAGGGAGACCAGAAGCTTTCTTT
CDR3aa: CASSSTYGTGRPEAFF

v_gene: TRBV19
d_gene: .
abundance: .
j_gene: TRBJ1-5
CDR3nt: TGTGCCAGTAGTATAGTTAATGGGGCGAGCAATCAGCCCCAGCATTTT
CDR3aa: CASSIVNGASNQPQHF

v_gene: TRBV12-3/TRBV12-4
d_gene: .
abundance: .
j_gene: TRBJ1-1
CDR3nt: TGTGCCAGCAGGCCTCGGACAGACACTGAAGCTTTCTTT
CDR3aa: CASRPRTDTEAFF

v_gene: TRBV18
d_gene: TRBD1
abundance: few
j_gene: TRBJ1-1
CDR3nt: TGTGCCAGCTCAAAGGGACAGGGAATGAACACTGAAGCTTTCTTT
CDR3aa: CASSKGQGMNTEAFF

v_gene: TRBV19
d_gene: .
abundance: .
j_gene: TRBJ2-3
CDR3nt: TGTGCCAGTAGCCCCTCTAGGGGCTACACAGATACGCAGTATTTT
CDR3aa: CASSPSRGYTDTQYF

v_gene: TRBV4-3
d_gene: TRBD1
abundance: .
j_gene: TRBJ2-5
CDR3nt: TGCGCCAGCAGCCGACAAACAGGGGACGGGGAGACCCAGTACTTC
CDR3aa: CASSRQTGDGETQYF

v_gene: TRBV21-1
d_gene: .
abundance: .
j_gene: TRBJ2-7
CDR3nt: TGTGCCAGCAGCAAAGCAATGGTGGGGAGCTCCTACGAGCAGTACTTC
CDR3aa: CASSKAMVGSSYEQYF

v_gene: TRBV9
d_gene: TRBD2
abundance: .
j_gene: TRBJ2-1
CDR3nt: TGTGCCAGCAGCGTAGGCCTAGCGGGGGCGAATGAGCAGTTCTTC
CDR3aa: CASSVGLAGANEQFF

v_gene: TRBV19
d_gene: TRBD2
abundance: .
j_gene: TRBJ2-3
CDR3nt: TGTGCCAGTAGTAGCATCGACGGGAGGGTTACAGATACGCAGTATTTT
CDR3aa: CASSSIDGRVTDTQYF

v_gene: TRBV5-1
d_gene: .
abundance: .
j_gene: TRBJ2-7
CDR3nt: TGCGCCAGCAGCTTGGGCTCGGAGGAGTGGTACTTC
CDR3aa: CASSLGSEEWYF

v_gene: TRBV24-1
d_gene: .
abundance: .
j_gene: TRBJ2-5
CDR3nt: TGTGCCACCAGTAGCACTGGGAGGGAGACCCAGTACTTC
CDR3aa: CATSSTGRETQYF

v_gene: TRBV6-5
d_gene: TRBD1
abundance: .
j_gene: TRBJ1-5
CDR3nt: TGTGCCAGCAGTTACTCGACCCAGGGGGCTGTTCAGCCCCAGCATTTT
CDR3aa: CASSYSTQGAVQPQHF

v_gene: TRBV7-2
d_gene: .
abundance: .
j_gene: TRBJ2-1
CDR3nt: TGTGCCAGCAGATCACCGGGACTGCGTCTCAATGAGCAGTTCTTC
CDR3aa: CASRSPGLRLNEQFF

v_gene: TRBV12-5
d_gene: TRBD2
abundance: .
j_gene: TRBJ2-1
CDR3nt: TGTGCTAGTGGTTTTCAAGCGGGGGTCGGTGACAATGAGCAGTTCTTC
CDR3aa: CASGFQAGVGDNEQFF

v_gene: TRBV24-1
d_gene: TRBD2
abundance: few
j_gene: TRBJ2-2
CDR3nt: TGTGCCACCAGTGATCCACAATTATCTGCGGGGGCCGGGGAGCTGTTTTTT
CDR3aa: CATSDPQLSAGAGELFF

v_gene: TRBV7-9
d_gene: TRBD1
abundance: few
j_gene: TRBJ1-1
CDR3nt: TGTGCCAGCAGCGGAACAGGGGTAGAAGCTTTCTTT
CDR3aa: CASSGTGVEAFF

v_gene: TRBV15
d_gene: .
abundance: .
j_gene: TRBJ2-7
CDR3nt: TGTGCCACCAGCGCCGCCCGGGGATCCGAGCAGTACTTC
CDR3aa: CATSAARGSEQYF